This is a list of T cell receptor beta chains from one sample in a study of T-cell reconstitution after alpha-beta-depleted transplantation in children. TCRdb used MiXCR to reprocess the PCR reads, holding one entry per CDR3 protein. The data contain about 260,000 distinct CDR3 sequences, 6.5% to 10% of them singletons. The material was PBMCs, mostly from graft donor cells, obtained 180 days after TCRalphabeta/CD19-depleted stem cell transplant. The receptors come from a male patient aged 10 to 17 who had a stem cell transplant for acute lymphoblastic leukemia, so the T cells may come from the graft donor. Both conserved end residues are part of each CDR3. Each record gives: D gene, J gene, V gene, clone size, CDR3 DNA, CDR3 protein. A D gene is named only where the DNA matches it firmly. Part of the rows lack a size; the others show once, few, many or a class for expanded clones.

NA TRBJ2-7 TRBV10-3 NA TGTGCCATCAGTGACACCGGGACAAGCTCCTACGAGCAGTACTTC CAISDTGTSSYEQYF
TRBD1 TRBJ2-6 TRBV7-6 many TGTGCCAGCAGTTTACCTTCAGGGACAGCGTCTCTGGGGGCCAACGTCCTGACTTTC CASSLPSGTASLGANVLTF
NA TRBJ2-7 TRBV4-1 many TGCGCCAGCAGCTCCCGAGGAGGGCGTGAGCAGTACTTC CASSSRGGREQYF
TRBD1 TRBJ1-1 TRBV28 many TGTGCCAGCAGTCCCGGGACAGCCGTCACTGAAGCTTTCTTT CASSPGTAVTEAFF
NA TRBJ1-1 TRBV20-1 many TGCAGTGCTAGGGGGGCGGAGTCCATGAACACTGAAGCTTTCTTT CSARGAESMNTEAFF
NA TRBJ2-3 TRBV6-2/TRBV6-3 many TGTGCCAGCAGTTACAAAGCACCCCACACAGATACGCAGTATTTT CASSYKAPHTDTQYF
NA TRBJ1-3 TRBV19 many TGTGCCAGTAGTAGGACAGTCAACTCTGGAAACACCATATATTTT CASSRTVNSGNTIYF
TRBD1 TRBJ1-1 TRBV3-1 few TGTGCCAGCAGCCGCCCCCCTTTTCCGGGACAGGGGAACACTGAAGCTTTCTTT CASSRPPFPGQGNTEAFF
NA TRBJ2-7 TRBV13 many TGTGCCAGCAGCCCCAGGACACTAAAACCCTACGAGCAGTACTTC CASSPRTLKPYEQYF
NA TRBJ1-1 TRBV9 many TGTGCCAGCAGCCTGAGGGTGGGGGGGGAAGCTTTCTTT CASSLRVGGEAFF
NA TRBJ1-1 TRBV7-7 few TGTGCCAGCAGCCCCCTTTTCTCCCCCGGGGACACTGAAGCTTTCTTT CASSPLFSPGDTEAFF
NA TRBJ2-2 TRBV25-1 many TGTGCCAGCAGTGAAAGGGGCCGTACCGGGGAGCTGTTTTTT CASSERGRTGELFF
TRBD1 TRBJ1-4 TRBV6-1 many TGTGCCAGCAGGGACAGGGCGACTAATGAAAAACTGTTTTTT CASRDRATNEKLFF
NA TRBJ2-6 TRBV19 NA TGTGCCAGTTCAGCCTCTGGGGCCAACGTCCTGACTTTC CASSASGANVLTF
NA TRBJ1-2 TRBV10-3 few TGTGCCATCAGTGGGGAAGGTGAACGGGGTGGCTACACCTTC CAISGEGERGGYTF
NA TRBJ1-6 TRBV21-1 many TGTGCCAGCAGCAGCCCGGGACAGTTTCATTCACCCCTCCACTTT CASSSPGQFHSPLHF
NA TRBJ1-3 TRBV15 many TGTGCCACCAGCAGGGGGTCAGGAAGGCGAGGAAATGGAAACACCATATATTTT CATSRGSGRRGNGNTIYF
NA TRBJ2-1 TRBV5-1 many TGCGCCAGCAGCTTGGTCGGGGTCTCCTACAATGAGCAGTTCTTC CASSLVGVSYNEQFF
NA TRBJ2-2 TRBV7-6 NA TGTGCCAGCAGCCGACAGACACCCGCGAACACCGGGGAGCTGTTTTTT CASSRQTPANTGELFF
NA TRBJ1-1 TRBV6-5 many TGTGTTTCGGGGTACACTGAAGCTTTCTTT CVSGYTEAFF
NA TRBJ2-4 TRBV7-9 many TGTGCCAGCAGCTTAGGCGGACACCCCTACTTC CASSLGGHPYF
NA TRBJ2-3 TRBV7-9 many TGTGCCAGCAGCTTCTACTCTAGCGAGCCGCAGTATTTT CASSFYSSEPQYF